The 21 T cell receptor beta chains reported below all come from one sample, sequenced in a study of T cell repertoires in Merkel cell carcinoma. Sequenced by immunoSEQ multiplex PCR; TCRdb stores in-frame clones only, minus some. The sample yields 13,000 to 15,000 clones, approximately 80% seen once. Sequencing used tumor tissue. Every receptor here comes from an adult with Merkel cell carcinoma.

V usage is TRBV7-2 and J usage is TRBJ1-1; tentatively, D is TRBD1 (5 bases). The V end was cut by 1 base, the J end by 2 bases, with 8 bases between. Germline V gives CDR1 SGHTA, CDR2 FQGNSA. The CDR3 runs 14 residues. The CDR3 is CASSLGGFNTEAFF. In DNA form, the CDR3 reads TGTGCCAGCAGCTTAGGGGGGTTTAACACTGAAGCTTTCTTT.

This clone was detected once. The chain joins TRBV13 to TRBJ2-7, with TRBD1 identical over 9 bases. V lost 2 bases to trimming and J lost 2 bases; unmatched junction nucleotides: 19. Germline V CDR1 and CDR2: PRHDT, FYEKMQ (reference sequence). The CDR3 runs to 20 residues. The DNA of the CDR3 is TGTGCCAGCAGCTTAATTAGGTCCGTGGGCCTCCGGACAGGGGCCTACGAGCAGTACTTC. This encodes CASSLIRSVGLRTGAYEQYF.

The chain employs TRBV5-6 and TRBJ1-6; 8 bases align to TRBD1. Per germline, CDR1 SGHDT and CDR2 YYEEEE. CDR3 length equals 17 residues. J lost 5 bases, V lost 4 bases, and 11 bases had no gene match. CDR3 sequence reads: CASSVSAGQGHNSPLHF. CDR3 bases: TGTGCCAGCAGCGTATCCGCCGGACAGGGACATAATTCACCCCTCCACTTT.

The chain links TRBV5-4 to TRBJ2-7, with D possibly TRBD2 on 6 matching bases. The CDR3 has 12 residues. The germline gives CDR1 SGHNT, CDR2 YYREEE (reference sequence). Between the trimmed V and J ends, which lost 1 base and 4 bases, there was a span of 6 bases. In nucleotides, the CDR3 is TGTGCCAGCAGCTTGCGGGGGTACGAGCAGTACTTC. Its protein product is CASSLRGYEQYF. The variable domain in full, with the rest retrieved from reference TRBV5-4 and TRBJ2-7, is ETGVTQSPTHLIKTRGQQVTLRCSSQSGHNTVSWYQQALGQGPQFIFQYYREEENGRGNFPPRFSGLQFPNYSSELNVNALELDDSALYLCASSLRGYEQYFGPGTRLTVT.

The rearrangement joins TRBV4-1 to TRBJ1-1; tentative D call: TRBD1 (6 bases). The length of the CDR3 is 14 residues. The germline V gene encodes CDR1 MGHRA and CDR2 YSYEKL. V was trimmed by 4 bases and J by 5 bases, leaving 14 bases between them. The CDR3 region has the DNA TGCGCCAGCAGCCCGTACAGGGAAGGAACTGAAGCTTTCTTT. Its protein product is CASSPYREGTEAFF.

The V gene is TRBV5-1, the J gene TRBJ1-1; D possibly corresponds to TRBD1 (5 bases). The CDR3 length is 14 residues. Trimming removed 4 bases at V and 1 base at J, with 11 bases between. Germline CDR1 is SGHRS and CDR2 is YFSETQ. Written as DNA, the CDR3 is TGCGCCAGCAGCCCCAGGGAAAGGAACACTGAAGCTTTCTTT. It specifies CASSPRERNTEAFF.

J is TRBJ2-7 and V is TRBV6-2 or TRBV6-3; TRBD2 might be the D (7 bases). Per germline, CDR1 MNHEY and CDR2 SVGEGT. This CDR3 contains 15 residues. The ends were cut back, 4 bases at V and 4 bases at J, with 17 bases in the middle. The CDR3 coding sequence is TGTGCCAGCAGTTCCGGGACACCCGGGAGGTACGAGCAGTACTTC. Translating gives CASSSGTPGRYEQYF.

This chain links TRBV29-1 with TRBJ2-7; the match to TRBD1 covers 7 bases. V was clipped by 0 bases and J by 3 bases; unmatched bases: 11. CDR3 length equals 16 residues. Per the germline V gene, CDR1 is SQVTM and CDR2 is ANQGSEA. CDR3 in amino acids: CSVEEGLGTVYYEQYF. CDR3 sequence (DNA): TGCAGCGTTGAAGAGGGCCTCGGGACAGTGTACTACGAGCAGTACTTC.

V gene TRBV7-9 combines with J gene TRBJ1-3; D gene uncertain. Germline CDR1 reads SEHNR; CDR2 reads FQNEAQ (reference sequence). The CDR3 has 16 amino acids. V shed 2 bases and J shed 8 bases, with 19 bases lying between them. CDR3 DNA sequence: TGTGCCAGCAGCTTACGGGCGGGAGGCCCTGGGGACACCATATATTTT. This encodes CASSLRAGGPGDTIYF.

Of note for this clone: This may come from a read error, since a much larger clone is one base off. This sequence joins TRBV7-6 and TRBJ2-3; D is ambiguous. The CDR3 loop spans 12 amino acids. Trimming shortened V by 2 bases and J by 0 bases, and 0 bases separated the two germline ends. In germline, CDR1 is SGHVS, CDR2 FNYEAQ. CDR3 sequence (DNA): TGTGCCAGCAGCTTAAGCACAGATACGCAGTATTTT. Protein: CASSLSTDTQYF.

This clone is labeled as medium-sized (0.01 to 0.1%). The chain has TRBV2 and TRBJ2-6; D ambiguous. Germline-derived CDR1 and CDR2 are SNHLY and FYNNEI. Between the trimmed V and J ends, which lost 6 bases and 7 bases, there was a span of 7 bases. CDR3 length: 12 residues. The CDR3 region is CASSGSANVLTF. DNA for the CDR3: TGTGCCAGCAGCGGATCCGCCAACGTCCTGACTTTC.

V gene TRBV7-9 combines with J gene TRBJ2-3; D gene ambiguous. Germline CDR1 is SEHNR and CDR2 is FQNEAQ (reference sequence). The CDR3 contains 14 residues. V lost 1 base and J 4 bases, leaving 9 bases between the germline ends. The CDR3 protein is CASSLEVRADTQYF. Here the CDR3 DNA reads TGTGCCAGCAGCTTAGAAGTCCGGGCAGATACGCAGTATTTT.

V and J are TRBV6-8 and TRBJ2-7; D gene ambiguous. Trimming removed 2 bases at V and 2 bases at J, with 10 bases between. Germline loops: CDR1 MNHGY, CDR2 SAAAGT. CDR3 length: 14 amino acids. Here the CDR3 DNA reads TGTGCCAGCAGTTACCCGAACGCGACCTACGAGCAGTACTTC. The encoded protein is CASSYPNATYEQYF.

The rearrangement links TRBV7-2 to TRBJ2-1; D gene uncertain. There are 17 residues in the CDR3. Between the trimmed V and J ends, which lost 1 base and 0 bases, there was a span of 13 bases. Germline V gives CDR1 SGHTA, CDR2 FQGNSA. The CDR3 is CASSLVNGRSSYNEQFF. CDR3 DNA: TGTGCCAGCAGCTTAGTTAACGGCCGGAGCTCCTACAATGAGCAGTTCTTC.

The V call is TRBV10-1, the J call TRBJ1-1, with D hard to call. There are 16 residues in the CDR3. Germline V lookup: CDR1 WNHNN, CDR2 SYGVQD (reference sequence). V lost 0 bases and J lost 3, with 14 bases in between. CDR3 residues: CASSESAREADTEAFF. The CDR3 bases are TGCGCCAGCAGTGAGTCTGCAAGGGAGGCGGACACTGAAGCTTTCTTT.

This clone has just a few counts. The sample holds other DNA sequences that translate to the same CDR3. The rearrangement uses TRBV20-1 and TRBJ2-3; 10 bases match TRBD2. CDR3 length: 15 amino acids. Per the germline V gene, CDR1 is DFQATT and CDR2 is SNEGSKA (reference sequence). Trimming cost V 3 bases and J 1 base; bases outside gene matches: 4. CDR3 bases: TGCAGTGCTAGTGGTCTAGCGGGAGGCACAGATACGCAGTATTTT. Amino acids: CSASGLAGGTDTQYF.

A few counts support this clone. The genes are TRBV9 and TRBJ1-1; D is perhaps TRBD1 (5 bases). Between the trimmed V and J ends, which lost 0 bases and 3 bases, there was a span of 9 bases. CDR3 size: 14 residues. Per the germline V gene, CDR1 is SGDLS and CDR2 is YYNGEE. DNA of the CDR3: TGTGCCAGCAGCGTAGAAGGGGTTGACACTGAAGCTTTCTTT. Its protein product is CASSVEGVDTEAFF.

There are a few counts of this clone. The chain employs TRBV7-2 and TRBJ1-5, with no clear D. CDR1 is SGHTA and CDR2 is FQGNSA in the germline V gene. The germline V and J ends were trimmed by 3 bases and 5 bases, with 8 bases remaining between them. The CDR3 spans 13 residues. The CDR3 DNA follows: TGTGCCAGCAGCTTGACTCCCGATCAGCCCCAGCATTTT. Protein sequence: CASSLTPDQPQHF.

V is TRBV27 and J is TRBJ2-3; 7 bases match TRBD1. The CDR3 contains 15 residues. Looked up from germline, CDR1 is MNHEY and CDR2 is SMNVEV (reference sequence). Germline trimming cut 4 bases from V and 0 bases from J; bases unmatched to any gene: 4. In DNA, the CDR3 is TGTGCCAGCAGTTCGACAGGGTCTAGCACAGATACGCAGTATTTT. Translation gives CASSSTGSSTDTQYF.

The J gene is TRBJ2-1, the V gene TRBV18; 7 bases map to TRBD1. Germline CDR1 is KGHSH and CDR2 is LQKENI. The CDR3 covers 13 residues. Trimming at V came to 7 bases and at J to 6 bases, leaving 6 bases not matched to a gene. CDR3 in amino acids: CASFRTGGNEQFF. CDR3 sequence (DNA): TGTGCCAGCTTTCGGACAGGCGGCAATGAGCAGTTCTTC.

The CDR3 here is CASRGLAGGFGEQFF. The CDR3 DNA reads TGTGCCAGTAGAGGACTAGCGGGAGGGTTTGGTGAGCAGTTCTTC. The rearrangement joins TRBV19 to TRBJ2-1, with 15 bases matching TRBD2. With 6 bases clipped from V and 9 bases from J, the junction kept 6 bases outside the gene matches. The CDR3 length is 15 residues. The germline V gene encodes CDR1 LNHDA and CDR2 SQIVND (reference sequence).